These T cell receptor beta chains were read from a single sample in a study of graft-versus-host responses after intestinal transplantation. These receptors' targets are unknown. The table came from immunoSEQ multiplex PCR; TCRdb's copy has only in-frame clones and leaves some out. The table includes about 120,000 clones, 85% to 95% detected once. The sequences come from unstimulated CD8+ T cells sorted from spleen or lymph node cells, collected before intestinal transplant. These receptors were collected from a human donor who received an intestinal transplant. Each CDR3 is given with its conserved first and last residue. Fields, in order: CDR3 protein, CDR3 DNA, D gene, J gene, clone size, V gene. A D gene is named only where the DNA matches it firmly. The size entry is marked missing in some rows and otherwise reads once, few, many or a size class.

CASSPPANYNEQFF	TGTGCCAGCAGCCCCCCGGCCAACTACAATGAGCAGTTCTTC	-	TRBJ2-1	-	TRBV5-6
CASSSQAGNSTDTQYF	TGTGCCAGCAGCTCCCAAGCGGGAAACAGCACAGATACGCAGTATTTT	TRBD2	TRBJ2-3	-	TRBV13
CASTLGRGSNYGYTF	TGTGCCAGCACCCTCGGGCGTGGGTCGAACTATGGCTACACCTTC	-	TRBJ1-2	-	TRBV28
CASSNRNTEAFF	TGTGCCAGCAGCAACAGGAACACTGAAGCTTTCTTT	-	TRBJ1-1	-	TRBV9
CASSSLDGELFF	TGTGCCAGCAGCTCACTGGACGGGGAGCTGTTTTTT	-	TRBJ2-2	-	TRBV7-6
CASSQGYNEQFF	TGCGCCAGCAGCCAGGGCTACAATGAGCAGTTCTTC	-	TRBJ2-1	-	TRBV4-1
CASNFPGLRGTQYF	TGTGCCAGCAACTTCCCGGGACTACGGGGGACCCAGTACTTC	TRBD2	TRBJ2-5	-	TRBV28
CASSPKSNEKLFF	TGTGCCAGCAGCCCGAAATCTAATGAAAAACTGTTTTTT	-	TRBJ1-4	once	TRBV5-4
CASSFATKGNQPQHF	TGTGCCAGCAGTTTCGCCACGAAGGGCAATCAGCCCCAGCATTTT	-	TRBJ1-5	-	TRBV28
CASRNRGLYGEAFF	TGTGCCAGCAGGAACAGGGGGCTATACGGTGAAGCTTTCTTT	TRBD1	TRBJ1-1	-	TRBV2
CASSTQDGGYTF	TGTGCCAGCAGTACCCAGGACGGGGGCTACACCTTC	-	TRBJ1-2	-	TRBV6-5
CASSTRGLAYQFF	TGTGCCAGCAGCACCCGTGGACTAGCGTATCAGTTCTTC	TRBD2	TRBJ2-1	-	TRBV13
CASSQDGYELGNTIYF	TGCGCCAGCAGCCAAGATGGGTACGAGTTGGGAAACACCATATATTTT	-	TRBJ1-3	once	TRBV4-1
CASRVPGVSYEQYF	TGTGCCAGCAGAGTCCCCGGGGTCTCCTACGAGCAGTACTTC	-	TRBJ2-7	-	TRBV28
CAVRTSGRTLNEQFF	TGTGCCGTAAGGACTAGCGGGAGAACGCTCAATGAGCAGTTCTTC	TRBD2	TRBJ2-1	-	TRBV10-3
CASRDGGLEAFF	TGTGCCAGCAGGGATGGGGGCCTTGAAGCTTTCTTT	-	TRBJ1-1	-	TRBV6-1
CASSPEGFRSNTEAFF	TGTGCCAGCAGCCCGGAGGGTTTTCGCTCCAACACTGAGGCTTTCTTT	-	TRBJ1-1	-	TRBV9
CASSPSLAGAYNEQFF	TGTGCCAGCAGCCCTTCCCTAGCGGGTGCTTACAATGAGCAGTTCTTC	TRBD2	TRBJ2-1	-	TRBV5-4
CSVVVLHGYTF	TGCAGCGTTGTTGTGTTACATGGCTACACCTTC	-	TRBJ1-2	-	TRBV29-1
CASSGSGSSYNEQFF	TGTGCCAGCAGCGGGAGCGGGAGCTCCTACAATGAGCAGTTCTTC	TRBD2	TRBJ2-1	-	TRBV7-6
CASSYSKADTQYF	TGTGCCAGCAGTTACTCGAAGGCAGATACGCAGTATTTT	-	TRBJ2-3	-	TRBV6-5
CASSVGGGSTDTQYF	TGTGCCAGCAGCGTAGGCGGCGGTAGCACAGATACGCAGTATTTT	-	TRBJ2-3	-	TRBV9
CASTPLAGGTDTQYF	TGTGCCAGCACGCCACTAGCGGGAGGAACAGATACGCAGTATTTT	TRBD2	TRBJ2-3	-	TRBV11-1
CASSRGLDRRIYGYTF	TGTGCCAGCAGTCGAGGGCTGGACAGGCGAATCTATGGCTACACCTTC	TRBD1	TRBJ1-2	-	TRBV28
CASSVGGDSSYNEQFF	TGTGCCAGCAGCGTTGGAGGGGACAGCTCCTACAATGAGCAGTTCTTC	-	TRBJ2-1	-	TRBV9
CASSLWGGYEQYF	TGTGCCAGCAGCTTATGGGGTGGCTACGAGCAGTACTTC	-	TRBJ2-7	-	TRBV7-9
CASTWRDEQYF	TGTGCCAGCACCTGGAGGGACGAGCAGTACTTC	-	TRBJ2-7	few	TRBV21-1
CSVEVPLTERYEQYF	TGCAGCGTTGAAGTCCCACTCACCGAGCGCTACGAGCAGTACTTC	-	TRBJ2-7	-	TRBV29-1
CASSVGGTGELFF	TGTGCCAGCAGCGTAGGGGGGACCGGGGAGCTGTTTTTT	-	TRBJ2-2	few	TRBV9
CASSPLGTGNTIYF	TGTGCCAGCAGTCCCCTAGGGACTGGAAACACCATATATTTT	-	TRBJ1-3	-	TRBV28
CASSAKHSDRVGGYTF	TGTGCCAGCAGCGCCAAACATTCGGACAGGGTAGGAGGCTACACCTTC	TRBD1	TRBJ1-2	-	TRBV9
CASSLRSGRSYEQYF	TGCGCCAGCAGCTTGCGGAGCGGACGTTCCTACGAGCAGTACTTC	-	TRBJ2-7	-	TRBV5-1
CASGPWGGSSYNEQFF	TGTGCCAGCGGACCCTGGGGCGGTAGCTCCTACAATGAGCAGTTCTTC	-	TRBJ2-1	-	TRBV28
CASSYSGTGGNQPQHF	TGTGCCAGCAGTTACTCTGGGACAGGGGGCAATCAGCCCCAGCATTTT	TRBD1	TRBJ1-5	-	TRBV6-5
CASSPLAGADNEQFF	TGTGCCAGCAGCCCCCTAGCGGGAGCGGACAATGAGCAGTTCTTC	TRBD2	TRBJ2-1	-	TRBV4-2